Here is one TCR beta chain with its context. The data originate from a study of technical replicates of blood from a handful of donors. Germline CDR1 reads LGHNA; CDR2 reads YSLEER. CDR3 length: 16 residues. The V gene end was trimmed by 4 bases and the J gene end by 2 bases; junction bases not matched to a gene: 9. Sequencing used immunoSEQ multiplex PCR; TCRdb keeps in-frame clones, though not all of them. The table records approximately 65,000 clones, more than 75% of them present only once. Sequencing input: PBMCs. The TCR was taken from a human donor in good health. Some clones in this sample may be carry-over from other donors' samples. The V call is TRBV4-3, the J call TRBJ2-3; 7 positions agree with TRBD1. CDR3 DNA: TGCGCCAGCAGCCCCGCCGGGACAGCTCCCACAGATACGCAGTATTTT. Translation gives CASSPAGTAPTDTQYF.